This TCR beta chain was found in a study of response to subunit inactivated influenza vaccine. TCRdb analysed the RT-PCR reads with MiXCR anew, one entry per CDR3 protein. The sample records hundreds of thousands of distinct CDR3 sequences, approximately 14% being singletons. This clonotype was seen a handful of times. Trimming pared 2 bases from V and 4 bases from J, leaving 12 bases between. The germline CDR1 and CDR2 sequences are SGHRS and YFSETQ. CDR3 length: 14 amino acids. The chain uses TRBV5-1 and TRBJ1-1, with D perhaps matching TRBD1 (5 bases). This sequence was found in a man between 45 and 60 years old who received an inactivated influenza vaccine. This sample comprised PBMCs from blood, obtained about 11 days after vaccination. The CDR3 loop is CASSFRDYSTEAFF. The CDR3 region has the DNA TGCGCCAGCAGCTTCAGGGATTACAGCACTGAAGCTTTCTTT.